This record looks at one T cell receptor (beta chain) sequence and its context. This clone has only one observation. The antigen it recognizes is unknown. Base qualities are not recorded, but no much larger clone differs from it by a single base. This sample was taken from a study of a mutant IDH1 vaccine in newly diagnosed glioma (dated by TCRdb to the early 2020s). Concerning the study at large: In the chemotherapy-containing groups, vaccination started alongside temozolomide cycles, whereas in patients who had radiotherapy alone it started 4-6 weeks after radiotherapy. Of the roughly 34 treated patients, approximately 60% were male and approximately 40% were female, and a mean age of 40.4 years was recorded. Prior to enrollment, patients had been given standard therapy consisting of radiotherapy alone, temozolomide alone, or radiochemotherapy with temozolomide, with the combination given to most patients. The week-35 safety follow-up took place at visit V12, and the week-47 end of study took place at visit V13. Peripheral blood samples were drawn at six visits, namely V03 (baseline), V05, V07, V10, V12 and V13. For exploratory analyses, longitudinal TCRB deep sequencing was carried out in about 26 treated patients wherever samples were available.

The sample's time point label, in plain terms: week 47, end of study. A 20-mer mutant IDH1 peptide at 300 micrograms in Montanide made up each vaccine dose, which was injected subcutaneously together with topical imiquimod. Across visits V03 through V10, patients got a total of eight vaccinations, given in weeks 1, 3, 5, 7, 11, 15, 19 and 23. The donors had newly diagnosed IDH1-mutant astrocytomas of WHO grade 3 or 4 that showed loss of nuclear ATRX. The samples were drawn from NOA16, a multicentre, single-arm, open-label phase I trial in Germany that tested a mutant IDH1 peptide vaccine in humans for the first time. Genomic DNA for TCRB sequencing was isolated from EDTA blood with the DNeasy Blood and Tissue Kit. Beyond this particular receptor, the publication reports: It was noted by the authors that analyses of patient blood samples could not be reproduced owing to sample limitations. Immune responses induced by the vaccine were seen in around 94% of patients across multiple MHC alleles. Availability determined which PBMC samples were chosen for TCRB deep sequencing. Changes in the top peripheral T cell clonotypes picked up by TCRB sequencing did not appear to be linked to pseudoprogression.

Preparation of the library involved the immunoSEQ multiplex PCR assay. Following the manufacturer's protocol, the hsTCRB Kit was used to amplify rearranged TCR beta chain sequences. Sequencing of TCRB libraries was carried out on an Illumina MiSeq. As for how the authors treated the data: The kit vendor's proprietary platform handled demultiplexing, trimming and gene mapping. TCRdb limited this immuneACCESS table to in-frame rearrangements with V and J called. A share of clones is missing; checked studies link under half to unresolved V genes, and the rest is unexplained. D and trimming were read from the DNA, whereas the V and J calls and clone size are those reported in that table. The sample contains fewer than 60,000 clones, around three fifths of them found a single time. The ten largest clones add up to around 4.8% of the sample. The source is a man aged 35 to 55 with glioma. Some clones in this sample may be carry-over from other donors' samples. The source was peripheral blood mononuclear cells (PBMCs), collected from a glioma patient whose treatment included an IDH1 peptide vaccine.

The nucleotides read TGCGCCAGCAGCCTTTCTAGCTCCTACAATGAGCAGTTCTTC. This is translated as CASSLSSSYNEQFF. The rearrangement combines TRBV5-1 with TRBJ2-1; no confident D gene assignment can be made. According to the germline V gene, CDR1 reads SGHRS and CDR2 reads YFSETQ. A distance of 8 bases separates the germline ends of V and J, which lose 4 bases and 0 bases respectively. The CDR3 sequence holds 14 residues, the cysteine and phenylalanine included. Only the CDR3 DNA stays, 42 bases, in frame from base 1.